The rows below give T cell receptor beta chains drawn from one sample of a study of cytomegalovirus exposure and HLA in healthy donors. Using immunoSEQ multiplex PCR, the repertoire was profiled, and TCRdb retains in-frame clones only, with some absent. Here the sample spans about 120,000 clones, 8.5% to 9% being singletons. Sequencing was done on a sample of PBMCs. The source of these receptors is a woman aged 40 to 50 in good health and CMV-seropositive. The CDR3 runs from the conserved cysteine through the conserved F or W. The D gene is left open where the match is weak. Clone size appears in some rows only: once, few, many, or a class for an expanded clone.

size,V,D,J,DNA,CDR3
NA,TRBV7-3,TRBD1,TRBJ1-2,TGTGCCAGCAGCCCGACAGGGGGCTATGGCTACACCTTC,CASSPTGGYGYTF
NA,TRBV5-5,NA,TRBJ1-5,TGTGCCAGCAGCTTACGGACAGACTATAGCAATCAGCCCCAGCATTTT,CASSLRTDYSNQPQHF
NA,TRBV5-4,TRBD2,TRBJ2-7,TGTGCCAGCAGCTCTAGCCTAGCGGGGGCTTACGAGCAGTACTTC,CASSSSLAGAYEQYF
few,TRBV7-6,NA,TRBJ1-3,TGTGCCAGCAGTCGAACGCGGGGAAACACCATATATTTT,CASSRTRGNTIYF
NA,TRBV29-1,NA,TRBJ1-1,TGCAGCGTTGACCCCCAGGGCCGGACTGAAGCTTTCTTT,CSVDPQGRTEAFF
few,TRBV10-2,NA,TRBJ1-2,TGCGCCAGCAGTGAGTCTGTGAGGTTGGGCAGGGATGGCTACACCTTC,CASSESVRLGRDGYTF
few,TRBV18,TRBD1,TRBJ1-2,TGTGCCAGCTCACAGGGGGCAGGAGACTATGGCTACACCTTC,CASSQGAGDYGYTF
NA,TRBV27,TRBD1,TRBJ1-6,TGTGCCAGCAGTCCCTCAGGGGGCTCCTATAATTCACCCCTCCACTTT,CASSPSGGSYNSPLHF
NA,TRBV7-2,TRBD1,TRBJ1-2,TGTGCCAGCAGCCCGGACAGGAGCTATGGCTACACCTTC,CASSPDRSYGYTF
NA,TRBV5-1,NA,TRBJ2-1,TGCGCCAGCACCACAGGGATCCATGAGCAGTTCTTC,CASTTGIHEQFF
NA,TRBV19,NA,TRBJ1-2,TGTGCCACCACGAGAGCTAACTATGGCTACACCTTC,CATTRANYGYTF
few,TRBV30,NA,TRBJ2-7,TGTGCCTGGAGCCGGGACACAATCTCCTACGAGCAGTACTTC,CAWSRDTISYEQYF
few,TRBV5-1,NA,TRBJ1-5,TGCGCCAGCAGCCCTTGGGGGGGCCCTTATCAGCCCCAGCATTTT,CASSPWGGPYQPQHF
NA,TRBV2,TRBD2,TRBJ2-2,TGTGCCAGCAGTGATGGGGGGGGAAGGACCGGGGAGCTGTTTTTT,CASSDGGGRTGELFF
NA,TRBV5-1,NA,TRBJ2-5,TGCGCCAGCAGCCTCCAGACGGGGACCCAGTACTTC,CASSLQTGTQYF
NA,TRBV2,NA,TRBJ1-1,TGTGCCAGACCCCCAGGGGATACTGAAGCTTTCTTT,CARPPGDTEAFF
few,TRBV7-9,NA,TRBJ1-1,TGTGCCAGCAGAGGATACAGGGAAACAGGTGAAGCTTTCTTT,CASRGYRETGEAFF
few,TRBV7-2,NA,TRBJ2-7,TGTGCCAGCAGCTTATCCTTAGGTGGTCAGGGATTTTTTGGCGAGCAGTACTTC,CASSLSLGGQGFFGEQYF
NA,TRBV25-1,TRBD1,TRBJ1-2,TGTGCCAGCAGTGAGACCGGACAGGGCCTAGGGGGCTACACCTTC,CASSETGQGLGGYTF
few,TRBV6-6,TRBD1,TRBJ1-1,TGTGCCAGCAGCCAACGGACAGGGTGGAGCACTGAAGCTTTCTTT,CASSQRTGWSTEAFF
NA,TRBV5-4,NA,TRBJ2-6,TGTGCCAGCAGCTTGGGGTTTTCGGGGGACGGCTACTCTGGGGCCAACGTCCTGACTTTC,CASSLGFSGDGYSGANVLTF
few,TRBV11-3,NA,TRBJ2-1,TGTGCCAGCAGCTTAACCAGATACAATGAGCAGTTCTTC,CASSLTRYNEQFF
few,TRBV28,NA,TRBJ2-7,TGTGCCAGCACTCTCCCCGGGGGGCAGGAGCAGTACTTC,CASTLPGGQEQYF
NA,TRBV7-9,NA,TRBJ1-1,TGTGCCAGCAGCTCCCTTGGGGGGGGAGCTTTCTTT,CASSSLGGGAFF
NA,TRBV29-1,NA,TRBJ2-7,TGCAGCGTTGGAAGGGGCCCATCCTACGAGCAGTACTTC,CSVGRGPSYEQYF
few,TRBV6-6,TRBD1,TRBJ1-1,TGTGCCAGCAGTCGGACAGGGAGCACTGAAGCTTTCTTT,CASSRTGSTEAFF
few,TRBV14,TRBD1,TRBJ1-1,TGTGCCAGCAGCCAGCAGGGGGTCTCTGAAGCTTTCTTT,CASSQQGVSEAFF
few,TRBV5-6,NA,TRBJ2-1,TGTGCCAGCAGCTTGGACAGGTTATACAATGAGCAGTTCTTC,CASSLDRLYNEQFF
few,TRBV18,TRBD1,TRBJ1-2,TGTGCCAGCTCAACGGGACAGGTCTATGGCTACACCTTC,CASSTGQVYGYTF
few,TRBV10-3,NA,TRBJ2-2,TGTGCCATCAGTATAGCAGGGGCCGGGGAGCTGTTTTTT,CAISIAGAGELFF
few,TRBV5-5,TRBD1,TRBJ2-1,TGTGCCAGCAGCTTCGCGTCACAGGGGAATGAGCAGTTCTTC,CASSFASQGNEQFF
NA,TRBV6-5,NA,TRBJ1-2,TGTGCCAGCAGTTTTAGCCCTAACTATGGCTACACCTTC,CASSFSPNYGYTF
few,TRBV5-1,TRBD2,TRBJ2-1,TGCGCCAGCAGCGGGGGACTAGCGGGCGTCAATGAGCAGTTCTTC,CASSGGLAGVNEQFF
NA,TRBV7-3,TRBD2,TRBJ2-3,TGTGCCAGCAGCTTAAAGGCGGGAGCCCCCACAGATACGCAGTATTTT,CASSLKAGAPTDTQYF
NA,TRBV6-5,TRBD1,TRBJ2-1,TGTGCCAGCAGTTCAAGACAGGGGGCCTCCTACAATGAGCAGTTCTTC,CASSSRQGASYNEQFF
few,TRBV10-3,NA,TRBJ1-5,TGTGCCATCAGTGAGTCGACTCCAGAAGGGGCGAGCAATCAGCCCCAGCATTTT,CAISESTPEGASNQPQHF
NA,TRBV7-3,NA,TRBJ1-1,TGTGCCAGCAGCTTATTCGCCAGAAACACTGAAGCTTTCTTT,CASSLFARNTEAFF
NA,TRBV7-9,NA,TRBJ2-3,TGTGCCAGCACCATCCCTACGTCCACCCACACAGATACGCAGTATTTT,CASTIPTSTHTDTQYF
few,TRBV30,NA,TRBJ1-2,TGTGCCTCTCGGGGCTATGGCTACACCTTC,CASRGYGYTF
few,TRBV27,NA,TRBJ1-5,TGTGCCAGCAGTTATACAACGGGGCAGCCCCAGCATTTT,CASSYTTGQPQHF
few,TRBV6-1,TRBD2,TRBJ2-3,TGTGCCAGCAGTGAAGCGAGGGGCGGGGGGGCCAGTAATACGCAGTATTTT,CASSEARGGGASNTQYF
NA,TRBV30,TRBD1,TRBJ2-4,TGTGCCTGGAGTCGAACAAGAACAGGGGACCAAAACATTCAGTACTTC,CAWSRTRTGDQNIQYF
few,TRBV10-3,TRBD1,TRBJ1-1,TGTGCCATCAGGGGGGACAGGGGCATGAACACTGAAGCTTTCTTT,CAIRGDRGMNTEAFF
NA,TRBV9,NA,TRBJ1-1,TGTGCCAGAAGACTAGAGTCTGAAGCTTTCTTT,CARRLESEAFF
few,TRBV6-1,NA,TRBJ1-2,TGTGCCAGCAGTGAAGCGGCAGGCAGGGGTGGCTACACCTTC,CASSEAAGRGGYTF
few,TRBV5-1,NA,TRBJ2-1,TGCGCCAGCAGCACGGGACTGATTGACAATGAGCAGTTCTTC,CASSTGLIDNEQFF
once,TRBV7-2,NA,TRBJ2-1,TGTGCCAGCAGCCCTCCGGGCAATGAGCAGTTCTTC,CASSPPGNEQFF
few,TRBV19,NA,TRBJ1-4,TGTGCCAGTAGTTCCACGAGTGTTGCAACTAATGAAAAACTGTTTTTT,CASSSTSVATNEKLFF
few,TRBV5-1,NA,TRBJ1-1,TGCGCCAGCAGCACCGGACAGAACACTGAAGCTTTCTTT,CASSTGQNTEAFF
NA,TRBV7-2,TRBD1,TRBJ1-3,TGTGCCAGCAGCTTCGGGACAGGGTACGGAAACACCATATATTTT,CASSFGTGYGNTIYF
few,TRBV19,NA,TRBJ2-2,TGTGCCAGTAAAGACGGGGGTTCTGGGGAGCTGTTTTTT,CASKDGGSGELFF
few,TRBV5-1,NA,TRBJ1-1,TGCGCCAGCAGAAACGGACTGGACACTGAAGCTTTCTTT,CASRNGLDTEAFF
NA,TRBV2,NA,TRBJ1-5,TGTGCCAGCAGTGATGGGAAGGGGAGGCACAATCAGCCCCAGCATTTT,CASSDGKGRHNQPQHF
NA,TRBV5-1,NA,TRBJ2-1,TGCGCCAGCCTCGGGCCAGGGATCAATGAGCAGTTCTTC,CASLGPGINEQFF